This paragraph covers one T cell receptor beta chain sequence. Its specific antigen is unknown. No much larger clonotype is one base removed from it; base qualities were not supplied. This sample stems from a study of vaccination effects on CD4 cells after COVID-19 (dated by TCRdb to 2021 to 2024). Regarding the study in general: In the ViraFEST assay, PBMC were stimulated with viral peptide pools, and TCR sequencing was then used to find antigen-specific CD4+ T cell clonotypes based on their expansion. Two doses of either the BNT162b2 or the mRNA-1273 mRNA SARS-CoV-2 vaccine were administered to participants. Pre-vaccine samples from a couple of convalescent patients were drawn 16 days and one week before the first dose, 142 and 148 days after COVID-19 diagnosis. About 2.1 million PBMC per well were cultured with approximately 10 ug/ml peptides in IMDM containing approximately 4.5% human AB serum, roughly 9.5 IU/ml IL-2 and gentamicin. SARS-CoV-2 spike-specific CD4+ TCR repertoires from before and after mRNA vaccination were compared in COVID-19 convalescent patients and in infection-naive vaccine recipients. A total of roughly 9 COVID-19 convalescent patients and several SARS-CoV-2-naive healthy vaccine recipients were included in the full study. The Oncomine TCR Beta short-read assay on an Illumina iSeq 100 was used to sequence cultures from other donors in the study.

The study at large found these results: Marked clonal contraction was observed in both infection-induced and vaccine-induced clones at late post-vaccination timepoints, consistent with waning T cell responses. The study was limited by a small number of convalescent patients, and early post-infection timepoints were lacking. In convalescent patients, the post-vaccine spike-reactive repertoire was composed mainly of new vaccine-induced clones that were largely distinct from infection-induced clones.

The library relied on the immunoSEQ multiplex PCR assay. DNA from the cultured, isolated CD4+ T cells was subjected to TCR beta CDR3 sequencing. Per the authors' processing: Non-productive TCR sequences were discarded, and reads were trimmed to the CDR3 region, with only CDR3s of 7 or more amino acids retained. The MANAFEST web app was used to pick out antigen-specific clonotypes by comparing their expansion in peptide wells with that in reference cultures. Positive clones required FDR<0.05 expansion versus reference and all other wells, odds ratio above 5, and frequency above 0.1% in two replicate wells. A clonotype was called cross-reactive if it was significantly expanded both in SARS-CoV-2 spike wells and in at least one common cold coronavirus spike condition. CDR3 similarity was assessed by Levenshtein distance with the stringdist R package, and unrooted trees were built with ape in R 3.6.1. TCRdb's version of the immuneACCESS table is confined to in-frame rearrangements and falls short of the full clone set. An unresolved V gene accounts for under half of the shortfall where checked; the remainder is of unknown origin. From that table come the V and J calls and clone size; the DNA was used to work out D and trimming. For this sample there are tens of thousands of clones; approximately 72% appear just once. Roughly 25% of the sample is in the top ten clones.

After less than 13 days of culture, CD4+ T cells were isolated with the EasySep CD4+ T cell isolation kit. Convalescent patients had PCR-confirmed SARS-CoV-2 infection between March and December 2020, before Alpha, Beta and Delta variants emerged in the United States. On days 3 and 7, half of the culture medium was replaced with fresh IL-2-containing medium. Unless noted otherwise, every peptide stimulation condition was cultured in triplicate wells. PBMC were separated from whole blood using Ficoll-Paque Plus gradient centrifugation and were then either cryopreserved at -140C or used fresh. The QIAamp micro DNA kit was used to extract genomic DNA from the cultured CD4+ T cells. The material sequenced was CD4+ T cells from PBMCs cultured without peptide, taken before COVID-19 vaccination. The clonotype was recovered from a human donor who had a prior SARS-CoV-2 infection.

The sequenced DNA: TGTGCCATCAGTGAGCTGCAGGCACCGCTAGTTGAAGCTTTCTTT. This yields the protein CAISELQAPLVEAFF. The chain is assembled from TRBV10-3 and TRBJ1-1; the D gene identity is not certain. The germline V gene encodes CDR1 ENHRY and CDR2 SYGVKD. There are 15 amino acids in the CDR3, from cysteine to phenylalanine inclusive. This entry keeps only the CDR3 DNA: 45 bases, framed from base 1. V and J lose 2 bases and 7 bases, and a span of 17 bases separates them.